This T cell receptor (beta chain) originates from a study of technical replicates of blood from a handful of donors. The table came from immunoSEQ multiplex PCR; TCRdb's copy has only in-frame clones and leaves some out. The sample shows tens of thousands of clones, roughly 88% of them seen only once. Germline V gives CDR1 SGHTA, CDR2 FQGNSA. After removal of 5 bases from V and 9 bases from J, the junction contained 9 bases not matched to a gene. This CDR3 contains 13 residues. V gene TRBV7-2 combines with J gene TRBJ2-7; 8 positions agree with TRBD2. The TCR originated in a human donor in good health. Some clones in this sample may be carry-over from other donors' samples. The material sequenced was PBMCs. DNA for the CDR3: TGTGCCAGCAGCACCGGGACTAGGGGTCGGCAGTACTTC. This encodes CASSTGTRGRQYF.